This entry lists 30 T cell receptor delta chains sequenced from one sample in a study of γδ T cells in repeated Plasmodium falciparum infection. TCRdb used CATT to re-call clones from the multiplex PCR reads. The data hold 50,000 to 60,000 delta-chain clones, with 1.9% observed a single time. Flow sorting of PBMC yielded separate Vgamma9/Vdelta2+ and Vdelta2-negative gammadelta T cell populations for bulk repertoire analysis. Material for sequencing was gamma-delta T cells from blood. These receptor sequences come from a pool of human donors (malaria-infected and uninfected, not separated).

Note on this clone: This probably arose from a read error, given a far larger clone one base away. The sample holds other DNA sequences that translate to the same CDR3. The chain recombines TRAV38-2/DV8 with TRDJ1, with 11 positions matching TRDD3. Assignment of the J gene here rests on matching the DNA to germline, because TCRdb gives none. J gave up 4 bases and V 5 bases, and 22 bases lay outside the gene matches. Germline-derived CDR1 and CDR2 are TSESDYY and QEAYKQQN. The CDR3 spans 20 residues. This CDR3 reads CAYSSPLLGGYAGQSDKLIF. The CDR3 DNA reads as TGTGCTTATAGTTCCCCCCTACTTGGGGGATACGCGGGCCAAAGCGATAAACTCATCTTT.

This clone has ten or more counts. The protein recorded in TCRdb matches a much larger clone and deviates from this DNA's translation at residue 16, suggesting a read error; the protein here is obtained by translating the DNA. J is TRDJ1 and V is TRDV2; 11 nucleotides align to TRDD3. CDR1 is GEAIGNYY and CDR2 is EKD in the germline V gene. The CDR3 spans 19 residues. The CDR3 protein is CACDTVSGGYSGYTDNLIF. The CDR3 DNA reads TGTGCCTGTGACACCGTTTCTGGGGGATACTCCGGGTACACCGATAATCTCATCTTT.

This clone appeared a few times. TCRdb attributes to this sequence the protein of a much larger clone, which differs from the DNA translation at residue 18; a read error is likely, and the protein displayed is translated from the DNA. The chain is built from TRDV1 and TRDJ1, with 10 bases fitting TRDD3. No J gene was available from TCRdb, and it was assigned here by a germline match of the DNA. Trimming at V came to 5 bases and at J to 3 bases, leaving 30 bases not matched to a gene. The CDR3 loop spans 23 amino acids. Per the germline V gene, CDR1 is TSWWSYY and CDR2 is QGS. Here the CDR3 DNA reads TGTGCTCTTGGGTCTCCGTATAGTTCAGCCTTCCATAGGGGGATACGCTACGCCGATAAACTCATCTTT. Translated, it gives CALGSPYSSAFHRGIRYADKLIF.

This clone was seen ten or more times. A far larger clone differs by one base, so this is likely a read error. Distinct nucleotide sequences in the sample also encode this CDR3. The chain carries TRDV3 and TRDJ1; no reliable D call. TCRdb is silent on the J gene; assignment here came from matching the DNA to germline. Germline CDR1 is TVYSNPD and CDR2 is GDNSRS (reference sequence). This CDR3 contains 23 residues. The V end was cut by 5 bases, the J end by 0 bases, with 43 bases between. The CDR3 DNA reads as TGTGCCAGACGGGAACTGCAGCCTTACCCCATCCCCCTCAAAGCCCCGTACACCGATAAACTCATCTTT. This sequence encodes CARRELQPYPIPLKAPYTDKLIF.

To note about this clone: This DNA's translation differs at residue 9 from TCRdb's protein, which comes from a much larger clone; a read error is likely, and the protein shown is translated from the DNA. The chain couples TRDV2 to TRDJ1, with D tentatively TRDD3 (6 bases). Assignment of the J gene here rests on matching the DNA to germline, because TCRdb gives none. V was trimmed by 0 bases and J by 4 bases, leaving 11 bases between them. The CDR3 has 14 residues. Looked up from germline, CDR1 is GEAIGNYY and CDR2 is EKD. This CDR3 is CACDTVGIDDKLIF. CDR3 sequence (DNA): TGTGCCTGTGACACCGTGGGGATCGACGATAAACTCATCTTT.

Concerning this clone itself: Translating this DNA gives a protein that differs at residue 7 from the TCRdb one, which belongs to a much larger clone; a read error is likely, and the protein shown is this translation. The chain links TRDV3 to TRDJ1; D unresolved. The J gene comes from matching the DNA to germline here; TCRdb lacks it. The CDR3 has 16 amino acids. Trimming left V 1 base short and J 0 bases short, with 18 bases between. CDR1 is TVYSNPD and CDR2 is GDNSRS in the germline V gene (reference sequence). The CDR3 nucleotides read TGTGCCTTTAACCCGCCCCGCAACCCAGACACCGATAAACTCATCTTT. Protein: CAFNPPRNPDTDKLIF.

This clone was detected many times. A read error is the likely source, as a far larger clone sits one nucleotide away. Other DNA sequences within the sample encode an identical CDR3. The V and J genes are TRDV2 and TRDJ1; 11 bases are shared with TRDD3. TCRdb lists no J gene, so it was determined here by aligning the DNA to germline. Per the germline V gene, CDR1 is GEAIGNYY and CDR2 is EKD. Trimming at V came to 0 bases and at J to 0 bases, leaving 26 bases not matched to a gene. The CDR3 sequence is 24 residues long. In DNA, the CDR3 is TGTGCCTGTGACACCGTTATCCCTTACTCGGACTGGGGGATAGGAACGAATTACACCGATAAACTCATCTTT. Its translation is CACDTVIPYSDWGIGTNYTDKLIF.

A word on this clone: The protein recorded in TCRdb matches a much larger clone and deviates from this DNA's translation at residue 21, suggesting a read error; the protein here is obtained by translating the DNA. The chain joins TRDV1 to TRDJ1, with D possibly being TRDD2 or TRDD3 (5 bases each). Matching the DNA to germline supplied the J gene, which TCRdb does not give. From germline, CDR1 is TSWWSYY and CDR2 QGS. The CDR3 totals 26 residues. The V and J ends lost 5 bases and 3 bases respectively, with 49 bases between them. The CDR3 is CALGTPEPPPSPWEFLSSPYADKLIF. The CDR3 coding sequence is TGTGCTCTTGGGACCCCCGAGCCCCCTCCGTCGCCCTGGGAGTTCCTTAGTAGTCCGTACGCCGATAAACTCATCTTT.

This clone was found a few times. This likely traces to a read error, being one base from a far larger clone. Within the sample, other DNA sequences also encode this same CDR3. The CDR3 nucleotides read TGTGCTCTTGGGGAACTACCACTCACCTTGTCCGATAAACTCATCTTT. Encoded protein: CALGELPLTLSDKLIF. V is TRDV1 and J is TRDJ1; no firm D call. The germline V gene has CDR1 TSWWSYY and CDR2 QGS. This CDR3 spans 16 amino acids. Trimming took 0 bases from V and 3 from J, leaving 14 bases between them.

Many counts were recorded for this clone. The TCRdb protein comes from a much larger clone and disagrees with this DNA's translation at residue 17, likely due to a read error; the protein given here is derived from the DNA. The J gene is TRDJ1, the V gene TRDV1; 10 bases match TRDD3. Here the J gene came from matching the DNA to germline, since TCRdb omits it. This CDR3 has 25 amino acids. Germline CDR1 reads TSWWSYY; CDR2 reads QGS. The junction had 29 bases not matched to a gene; V was cut back by 0 bases and J by 1 base. As DNA, the CDR3 is TGTGCTCTTGGGGAACTTTTGAGAGGAGCTACTTTACTGGGGGATTACGGGGGGTTCACCGATAAACTCATCTTT. Protein sequence: CALGELLRGATLLGDYGGFTDKLIF.

With regard to this clone: The protein in TCRdb stems from a much larger clone and differs at residue 11 from this DNA's translation, likely a read error; here the protein is translated from the DNA. The J gene was not called, though the V gene is TRDV3. Germline CDR1 is TVYSNPD and CDR2 is GDNSRS (reference sequence). CDR3 length equals 12 residues. This CDR3 is CAFCSDTDKLTF. DNA of the CDR3: TGTGCCTTTTGCTCGGATACCGATAAACTCACCTTT.

This clone has at least ten counts. A far larger clone is off by one base, so a read error is likely. Additional DNA sequences in this sample encode the identical CDR3. The V gene corresponds to TRDV1; no J gene was called; no DNA check was done on the table's D call, TRDD3. CDR1 and CDR2 from the germline V gene are TSWWSYY and QGS. The CDR3 covers 18 residues. CDR3 DNA: TGTGCTCTTGGGGGGCGCTGGGTCCCAAACCCGTACACCGATAAGCTCATCTTT. It encodes CALGGRWVPNPYTDKLIF.

This clone was found a few times. TCRdb's protein, taken from a much larger clone, differs from this DNA's translation at residue 6, likely owing to a read error; the protein displayed comes from the DNA. The V gene is TRAV38-2/DV8, the J gene TRDJ1, with D tentatively TRDD2 (8 bases). The J gene is absent in TCRdb and was assigned here via DNA matching to germline. This CDR3 region has 23 residues. Between the trimmed V and J ends, which lost 2 bases and 2 bases, there was a span of 37 bases. CDR1 and CDR2 from the germline V gene are TSESDYY and QEAYKQQN. CDR3 region: CAYRSCFLRMSGGPRKRTDKLIF. Here the CDR3 DNA reads TGTGCTTATAGGAGTTGCTTCCTACGGATGAGTGGGGGACCCCGTAAGAGAACCGATAAACTCATCTTT.

This clone was found many times. TCRdb's entry gives the protein of a much larger clone, which mismatches this DNA's translation at residue 15, likely from a read error; the protein reported here is translated from the DNA. The V and J genes are TRDV2 and TRDJ1; 9 nucleotides line up with TRDD3. Here the J gene came from matching the DNA to germline, since TCRdb omits it. The CDR3 spans 19 residues. Germline V gene lookup returns CDR1 GEAIGNYY and CDR2 EKD. This CDR3 reads CACDTLSPTGGRYTGKLIF. The CDR3, as DNA: TGTGCCTGTGACACTTTGAGCCCCACTGGGGGACGGTACACCGGTAAACTCATCTTT.

With regard to this clone: The mismatch at residue 11 between this DNA's translation and the TCRdb protein of a much larger clone likely reflects a read error; the protein shown is translated from the DNA. V gene TRDV3 combines with J gene TRDJ1; D gene uncertain. No J segment appears in TCRdb, so it was assigned here by matching the sequence to germline. Germline V gene data show CDR1 as TVYSNPD and CDR2 as GDNSRS (reference sequence). The CDR3 contains 15 residues. V lost 2 bases and J lost 6, with 22 bases in between. This CDR3 is CAFAREGPGTNKLIF. CDR3 sequence (DNA): TGTGCCTTTGCCCGTGAGGGCCCTGGAACCAATAAACTCATCTTT.

About this clone itself: Translating this DNA gives a protein that differs at residue 16 from the TCRdb one, which belongs to a much larger clone; a read error is likely, and the protein shown is this translation. The chain carries TRDV1 and TRDJ1; D could derive from TRDD2 or TRDD3 (9 bases each). Since TCRdb gives no J gene, matching the DNA to germline was used here to assign it. CDR3 size: 21 residues. Germline CDR1 and CDR2: TSWWSYY and QGS. The CDR3 protein is CALGELDLPTSYWGTADKLIF. CDR3 nucleotide sequence: TGTGCTCTTGGGGAACTTGACCTTCCTACGTCGTACTGGGGGACCGCCGACAAACTCATCTTT.

This clone showed up many times. TCRdb shows a much larger clone's protein in place of this DNA's translation, and the two differ at residue 3, likely through a read error; the protein shown is translated from the DNA. The V gene is TRDV3, the J gene TRDJ1, with D uncertain. TCRdb gives no J gene; it was assigned here by matching the DNA to germline. This CDR3 contains 14 residues. With 5 bases removed from V and 0 bases from J, the gap between germline ends came to 16 bases. CDR1 and CDR2 from the germline V gene are TVYSNPD and GDNSRS (reference sequence). The CDR3 region is CALTYPQYTDKLIF. CDR3 DNA: TGTGCCCTTACGTATCCCCAATACACCGATAAACTCATCTTT.

In its sample, this clone was seen a few times. For this DNA, TCRdb reports the protein of a much larger clone, which diverges at residue 11, most likely from a read error; the protein presented here is translated directly from the DNA. This chain connects TRDV1 to TRDJ1; D is possibly TRDD3 (5 bases). TCRdb leaves out the J gene; it was filled in here by matching the DNA to germline. The CDR3 loop spans 24 amino acids. V lost 5 bases and J 0 bases, leaving 40 bases between the germline ends. CDR1 and CDR2 (germline): TSWWSYY, QGS. CDR3 region: CALGKDNFYPPFKTQPFYTDKLIF. The CDR3 DNA sequence: TGTGCTCTTGGGAAGGATAACTTCTATCCCCCATTCAAGACCCAACCCTTTTACACCGATAAACTCATCTTT.

This clone was seen repeatedly, ten times or more. A far larger clone is off by one base, so a read error is likely. At the DNA level, this CDR3 is encoded by other sequences in the same sample as well. The chain recombines TRDV1 with TRDJ1; 9 bases map to TRDD2. Per germline, CDR1 TSWWSYY and CDR2 QGS. This CDR3 contains 22 residues. This chain's CDR3 is CALGDGAFLRRWGPLYTDKLIF. As DNA, the CDR3 is TGTGCCCTTGGGGACGGGGCCTTCCTACGTCGTTGGGGGCCACTGTACACCGATAAACTCATCTTT.

This clone was recorded a few times. This likely stems from a read error, as it lies one base from a far larger clone. The same CDR3 is also encoded by other DNA sequences in this sample. V usage is TRDV3 and J usage is TRDJ3; 11 bases align to TRDD3. No J gene is reported in TCRdb; it was inferred here by comparing the DNA with germline. The length of the CDR3 is 29 residues. CDR1 is TVYSNPD, CDR2 GDNSRS, per germline (reference sequence). The CDR3 protein is CAFPVPSYPRSANYWGIIVGAWDTRQMFF. CDR3 sequence (DNA): TGTGCCTTCCCCGTGCCTTCCTACCCCAGATCCGCCAATTACTGGGGGATAATCGTCGGGGCCTGGGACACTCGACAGATGTTTTTC.

Points on this clone: TCRdb pairs this DNA with a much larger clone's protein that differs at residue 12, likely a read error; the protein shown was translated from the DNA. The genes are TRAV38-2/DV8 and TRDJ1, with 12 bases fitting TRDD3. TCRdb carries no J gene annotation; the J gene was assigned here by matching the DNA with germline. Looked up from germline, CDR1 is TSESDYY and CDR2 is QEAYKQQN. The CDR3 covers 26 residues. Trimming cost V 0 bases and J 3 bases; bases outside gene matches: 33. CDR3 nucleotide sequence: TGTGCTTATAGGAGCGCGTGGGCCCATCCTCTCGAAGACCGGTACTGGGGGATACCAATCTCCGATAAACTCATCTTT. Translated: CAYRSAWAHPLEDRYWGIPISDKLIF.

With respect to this clone: This sequence is one base from a far larger clone and is likely a read error. At the DNA level, this CDR3 is encoded by other sequences in the same sample as well. The rearrangement uses TRDV1 and TRDJ1; D gene unclear. The J gene was missing in TCRdb and was found by matching the end of the DNA to germline. V lost 4 bases and J lost 0, with 30 bases in between. Per the germline V gene, CDR1 is TSWWSYY and CDR2 is QGS. The CDR3 extends over 21 amino acids. The CDR3 spells CALGVQGWLLLRTSYTDKLIF. The CDR3 nucleotides read TGTGCTCTTGGGGTTCAAGGGTGGCTTCTACTTCGTACTTCGTACACCGATAAACTCATCTTT.

In regard to this clone: TCRdb records a much larger clone's protein for this DNA, with a difference at residue 10 that likely arises from a read error; the protein given is the translation of the DNA. The V call is TRDV1, the J call TRDJ1, with 13 bases fitting TRDD3. The J gene was not available in TCRdb and was assigned here by matching the DNA to germline segments. The CDR3 runs to 24 residues. Germline V gene lookup returns CDR1 TSWWSYY and CDR2 QGS. V shed 0 bases, J shed 1 base, and the junction held 23 bases outside the gene matches. The CDR3 DNA follows: TGTGCTCTTGGGGAACTTACCCCTCTCCCAAACCCTTTACTGGGGGATACGCTCACCGATAAACTCATCTTT. Translation gives CALGELTPLPNPLLGDTLTDKLIF.

About this clone: TCRdb pairs this DNA with a much larger clone's protein that differs at residue 11, likely a read error; the protein shown was translated from the DNA. The chain joins TRDV1 to TRDJ1, with a weak D call TRDD3 (5 bases). The J gene, absent from TCRdb, was called here by matching the DNA to germline. The CDR3 is 20 amino acids. Between the trimmed V and J ends, which lost 0 bases and 0 bases, there was a span of 23 bases. Germline assignment: CDR1 TSWWSYY and CDR2 QGS. CDR3 in amino acids: CALGELRPTWEYWYTDKLIF. CDR3 DNA sequence: TGTGCTCTTGGGGAACTACGACCAACATGGGAATACTGGTACACCGATAAACTCATCTTT.

In regard to this clone: One base separates it from a far larger clone, so it is likely a read error. Other nucleotide sequences in the sample specify the same CDR3. This sequence joins TRDV3 and TRDJ1; D is possibly TRDD1 or TRDD3 (5 bases each). TCRdb is silent on the J gene; assignment here came from matching the DNA to germline. Germline V gene lookup returns CDR1 TVYSNPD and CDR2 GDNSRS (reference sequence). V was pared by 0 bases and J by 0 bases, with 32 bases between. The CDR3 has 21 amino acids. CDR3 in amino acids: CAFSSHSMRGRFGGYTDKLIF. The DNA of the CDR3 is TGTGCCTTTAGCTCCCATAGTATGAGGGGTCGCTTCGGGGGGTACACCGATAAACTCATCTTT.

This clone has at least ten counts. The TCRdb protein comes from a much larger clone and disagrees with this DNA's translation at residue 10, likely due to a read error; the protein given here is derived from the DNA. The chain has TRDV1 and TRDJ2; 12 bases line up with TRDD3. J lost 4 bases, V lost 4 bases, and 31 bases had no gene match. The CDR3 length is 25 residues. Germline V CDR1 and CDR2: TSWWSYY, QGS. The CDR3 is CALGATSFTPTPLYWGIQGTAQLFF. Here the CDR3 DNA reads TGTGCTCTTGGGGCCACGTCCTTTACCCCTACACCTTTGTACTGGGGGATACAGGGGACAGCACAACTCTTCTTT.

In this sample, this clone turned up many times. TCRdb lists the protein of a much larger clone for this DNA, which differs at residue 8, so this is likely a read error; the protein given here is translated from the DNA itself. The CDR3, as DNA: TGTGCCGCTGGGCCTTCCCACGAGTCCCCCTTCCTCACCGATAAACTCATCTTT. Translating it yields CAAGPSHESPFLTDKLIF. The V gene is TRDV3, the J gene TRDJ1; 7 positions match TRDD2. Germline V gives CDR1 TVYSNPD, CDR2 GDNSRS (reference sequence). The CDR3 has 18 residues. Losses at the gene ends were 5 bases for V and 1 base for J; bases not matched to a gene: 22.

As to this clone: TCRdb pairs this DNA with a much larger clone's protein that differs at residue 7, likely a read error; the protein shown was translated from the DNA. V usage is TRDV1 and J usage is TRDJ1; 10 bases are shared with TRDD3. TCRdb records no J gene; here it was assigned by comparing the DNA to germline. Germline lookup yields CDR1 TSWWSYY and CDR2 QGS. The CDR3 is 21 amino acids. V was pared by 4 bases and J by 0 bases, with 20 bases of the junction left unmatched. This CDR3 reads CALGGRSVRWGIIWYTDKLIF. In DNA form, the CDR3 reads TGTGCTCTTGGGGGCCGTTCAGTACGCTGGGGGATAATATGGTACACCGATAAACTCATCTTT.

This clone came up a few times. The protein TCRdb gives is from a much larger clone and does not agree with this DNA's translation at residue 7, likely a read error; the protein shown here comes from the DNA. The J gene is TRDJ1, the V gene TRDV1, with 10 bases aligning to TRDD3. Germline V gene sequence: CDR1 TSWWSYY, CDR2 QGS. The CDR3 loop spans 23 amino acids. J lost 7 bases, V lost 3 bases, and 32 bases had no gene match. CDR3 DNA sequence: TGTGCTCTTGGGGACAAAACCCCGGCATGGGGGATACTCCTCTTAGGACCTCTCCCTAAACTCATCTTT. Its translation: CALGDKTPAWGILLLGPLPKLIF.

This clone was recorded a few times. A far larger clone is off by one base, so a read error is likely. The sample holds other DNA sequences that translate to the same CDR3. The chain employs TRDV1 and TRDJ1; D is uncertain. TCRdb is silent on the J gene; assignment here came from matching the DNA to germline. CDR3 size: 14 residues. Per germline, CDR1 TSWWSYY and CDR2 QGS. V lost 0 bases to trimming and J lost 3 bases, with 8 bases between them. The CDR3 spells CALGELVYSDKLIF. The CDR3 DNA reads as TGTGCTCTTGGGGAACTGGTTTATTCCGATAAACTCATCTTT.